This T cell receptor beta chain was found in a study of blood T cells in healthy people across ages. The germline CDR1 and CDR2 sequences are SGHRS and YFSETQ. V lost 0 bases and J lost 5, with 9 bases in between. CDR3 length: 14 amino acids. The sample holds one count of this clonotype. Primers used in a second PCR of roughly 7 to 12 cycles were a sample-barcoded 5' primer and a J-beta primer mix. TCRdb re-analysed the 5' RACE reads in MiXCR, keeping a single row per CDR3 protein. The top ten hold over 30% of the sample, which has hundreds of thousands of distinct CDR3 sequences, around 54% seen once.

The clonotype was recovered from a man between 60 and 70 years old in good health. The chain recombines TRBV5-1 with TRBJ2-1; either TRBD1 or TRBD2 may fit D (5 bases each). The sample comprised blood. CDR3 nucleotide sequence: TGCGCCAGCAGCTTGGGGGGACCTAACAATGAGCAGTTCTTC. Its protein product is CASSLGGPNNEQFF.